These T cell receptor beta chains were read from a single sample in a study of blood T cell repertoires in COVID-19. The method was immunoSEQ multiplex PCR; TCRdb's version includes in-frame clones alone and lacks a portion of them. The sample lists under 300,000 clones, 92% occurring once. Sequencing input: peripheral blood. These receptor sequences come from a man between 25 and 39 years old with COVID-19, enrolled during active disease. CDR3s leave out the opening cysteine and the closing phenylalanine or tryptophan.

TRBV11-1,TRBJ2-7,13,ASSPLAGGTYEQY
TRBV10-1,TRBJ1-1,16,ASSLRDPGTGVLTEAF
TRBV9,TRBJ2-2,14,ASSVAGQGAGGELF
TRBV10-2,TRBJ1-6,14,ASSEPFDRRHSPLH
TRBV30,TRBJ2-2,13,AWSRTGGWTGELF
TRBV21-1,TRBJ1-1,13,ASSKDAGAGTEAF
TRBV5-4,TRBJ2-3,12,ASSLVDAGQTQY
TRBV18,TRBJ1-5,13,ASSTRGQFNQPQH
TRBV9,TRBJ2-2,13,ASSVAGGYTGELF
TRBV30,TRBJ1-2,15,AWSPWGGREANYGYT
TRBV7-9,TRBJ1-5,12,ASSLSGGRQPQH